The 3 T cell receptor beta chains in this list originate from one sample, sequenced in a study of blood T cell repertoires in COVID-19. TCRdb's copy holds only in-frame clones and misses some; the assay was immunoSEQ multiplex PCR. Of under 200,000 clones listed, around 89% are singletons. Specimen: PBMCs or T cells enriched from blood (not recorded which). These receptors came from a woman aged 45-59 years who had recovered from COVID-19.

The genes are TRBV19 and TRBJ2-2; D gene uncertain. Germline CDR1 and CDR2: LNHDA and SQIVND (reference sequence). The CDR3 contains 13 residues. Trimming took 3 bases from V and 9 from J, leaving 11 bases between them. The CDR3 protein is CASSINPRRELFF. In DNA, the CDR3 is TGTGCCAGTAGTATTAATCCGAGGAGGGAGCTGTTTTTT.

The genes are TRBV11-3 and TRBJ1-5; 8 nucleotides match TRBD1. The trim removed 5 bases at V and 6 bases at J, leaving 15 bases unmatched. The germline V gene encodes CDR1 SGHNT and CDR2 YENEEA. This CDR3 has 17 amino acids. CDR3 nucleotide sequence: TGTGCCAGCAGCGAGAACAGGGGGACCCAGTCAAGTCAGCCCCAGCATTTT. Translation: CASSENRGTQSSQPQHF.

The V gene is TRBV3-1 (or the pseudogene TRBV3-2), the J gene TRBJ1-1; D gene uncertain. Trimming shortened V by 0 bases and J by 3 bases, and 5 bases separated the two germline ends. This CDR3 spans 13 amino acids. The germline gives CDR1 LGHDT, CDR2 YNNKEL (reference sequence). The CDR3 loop is CASSQDSYTEAFF. CDR3 DNA: TGTGCCAGCAGCCAAGATTCATACACTGAAGCTTTCTTT.